These T cell receptor beta chains were read from a single sample in a study of blood T cells in healthy people across ages. TCRdb redid the calling of the 5' RACE reads with MiXCR, one entry per CDR3 protein. This sample has 550,000 to 600,000 distinct CDR3 sequences; under 55% occur once, and the top ten carry roughly 25%. Sequencing was carried out using blood. Receptor source: an older man in good health. Both conserved end residues are part of each CDR3. D genes are given only for firm matches. Not all rows give a size; the values are once, few, many and, for expanded clones, a class.

TRBJ2-5	NA	TRBV7-2	NA	TGTGCCAGCAGCTTAGCGGTGGCCCGGGCCCAAGAGACCCAGTACTTC	CASSLAVARAQETQYF
TRBJ2-7	TRBD2	TRBV4-2	NA	TGTGCCAGCAGCCAGGCTCCTAGCGGGACATTCCACGAGCAGTACTTC	CASSQAPSGTFHEQYF
TRBJ2-3	NA	TRBV12-3/TRBV12-4	NA	TGTGCCAGCAGTCCCAGCTGGGGGGCCGCAGATACGCAGTATTTT	CASSPSWGAADTQYF
TRBJ2-5	NA	TRBV7-2	NA	TGTGCCAGCAGCCGGTCAATGGAGACCCAGTACTTC	CASSRSMETQYF
TRBJ1-6	NA	TRBV6-5	NA	TGTGCCAGCAGTCCCCGAGGGACCCTCGGCTCACCCCTCCACTTT	CASSPRGTLGSPLHF
TRBJ1-2	NA	TRBV7-2	NA	TGTGCCAGCAGCTTAGATGTGGGAGAGGGAATCAATGGCTACACCTTC	CASSLDVGEGINGYTF
TRBJ2-5	NA	TRBV20-1	NA	TGCAGTGCTCGGGACGGACCAAGGGAGACCCAGTACTTC	CSARDGPRETQYF
TRBJ2-3	TRBD2	TRBV29-1	few	TGCAGCGTGACAGCGGGGGTGGGCACAGATACGCAGTATTTT	CSVTAGVGTDTQYF
TRBJ1-4	NA	TRBV7-9	few	TGTGCCAGCAGCTTAGTGGCAGCAACTAATGAAAAACTGTTTTTT	CASSLVAATNEKLFF
TRBJ2-7	TRBD2	TRBV7-9	NA	TGTGCCAGCAGCTTAGTCGGGACTAGCGGGGGAACAAACGGGCAGTACTTC	CASSLVGTSGGTNGQYF
TRBJ2-3	NA	TRBV6-6	many	TGTGCCAGCAGCAAGTCTAGGGCCGCCCGCACAGATACGCAGTATTTT	CASSKSRAARTDTQYF
TRBJ1-1	TRBD1	TRBV6-2/TRBV6-3	NA	TGTGCCAGCAGTAAGACGGGACAGGTTGGCACTGAAGCTTTCTTT	CASSKTGQVGTEAFF
TRBJ1-1	TRBD1	TRBV27	NA	TGTGCCAGCAGCCGGGACAGCCCGAGCACTGAAGCTTTCTTT	CASSRDSPSTEAFF
TRBJ2-1	TRBD2	TRBV9	NA	TGTGCCAGCAGCGTAGCTTGGTCGCTAGCGGGAGGGTCGGATGAGCAGTTCTTC	CASSVAWSLAGGSDEQFF
TRBJ2-3	TRBD2	TRBV20-1	once	TGCAGTGCCAGCCCCCCCTCGGGGGGACCCACAGATACGCAGTATTTT	CSASPPSGGPTDTQYF
TRBJ2-3	TRBD2	TRBV5-1	few	TGCGCCAGCAGCTTACTAGCGGGAGGGCGTGCAGATACGCAGTATTTT	CASSLLAGGRADTQYF
TRBJ2-4	NA	TRBV7-8	few	TGTGCCAGCAGCCCGGGCGCGGTAGCCAAAAACATTCAGTACTTC	CASSPGAVAKNIQYF
TRBJ2-5	NA	TRBV7-2	few	TGTGCCAGCAGCTTAGCGGGGGGGCCGCAGACCCAGTACTTC	CASSLAGGPQTQYF
TRBJ2-7	NA	TRBV18	NA	TGTGCCAGCTCCCCTGGGGGATCCGGAGAGCAGTACTTC	CASSPGGSGEQYF
TRBJ2-6	NA	TRBV29-1	many	TGCAGCGTCATGTTGGCTTCTGGGGCCAACGTCCTGACTTTC	CSVMLASGANVLTF
TRBJ2-1	TRBD2	TRBV20-1	NA	TGCAGTGCCCTTAGCGGGGGGGCCAGGAATGAGCAGTTCTTC	CSALSGGARNEQFF
TRBJ2-3	TRBD1	TRBV7-9	NA	TGTGCCAGCAGCTGGACAGGGCGGGCAGATACGCAGTATTTT	CASSWTGRADTQYF
TRBJ2-7	TRBD1	TRBV25-1	NA	TGTGCCAGCAGTGAAGGGACAGGGACGTCCTACGAGCAGTACTTC	CASSEGTGTSYEQYF
TRBJ1-2	TRBD1	TRBV12-3/TRBV12-4	NA	TGTGCCAGCAGAGTTACAGGGGGCGATGGCTACACCTTC	CASRVTGGDGYTF
TRBJ1-5	NA	TRBV20-1	NA	TGCAGTGCTAGGGTGGACGGCGATAGCAATCAGCCCCAGCATTTT	CSARVDGDSNQPQHF
TRBJ2-1	TRBD2	TRBV4-3	NA	TGCGCCAGCAGCCAAGCCCTAGGGTGGGGGGGGTTCTTC	CASSQALGWGGFF
TRBJ2-6	NA	TRBV12-3/TRBV12-4	few	TGTGCCAGCAGTTTTGGGCGGAACTCTGGGGCCAACGTCCTGACTTTC	CASSFGRNSGANVLTF
TRBJ2-5	NA	TRBV27	NA	TGTGCCAGCAGTTTCGTAGCCGAGGGGACCCAGTACTTC	CASSFVAEGTQYF
TRBJ2-2	NA	TRBV7-2	NA	TGTGCCAGCAGCCCAATAGACGCCGGGGAGCTGTTTTTT	CASSPIDAGELFF
TRBJ2-5	TRBD2	TRBV20-1	NA	TGCAGTGCTAGTTTCCGCGGGGGGGCGGAGACCCAGTACTTC	CSASFRGGAETQYF
TRBJ2-2	TRBD1	TRBV10-3	NA	TGTGCCATGAGACAGGGGAACACCGGGGAGCTGTTTTTT	CAMRQGNTGELFF
TRBJ2-6	NA	TRBV30	NA	TGTGCCTGGGGGGAGCCGGCCGTCAACGTCCTGACTTTC	CAWGEPAVNVLTF
TRBJ1-5	NA	TRBV28	NA	TGTGCCAGCATCCCCCTGGGGGGTGGTCAGCCCCAGCATTTT	CASIPLGGGQPQHF
TRBJ2-3	TRBD2	TRBV20-1	NA	TGCAGTGCTAGAGGACTAGCGGGTGGGCCAGATACGCAGTATTTT	CSARGLAGGPDTQYF
TRBJ2-7	TRBD2	TRBV15	NA	TGTGCCACCCAACTAGCGGTGAGCTCCTACGAGCAGTACTTC	CATQLAVSSYEQYF
TRBJ1-1	NA	TRBV29-1	NA	TGCAGCGTTGAAATGGTTAAACGGGCTTTCTTT	CSVEMVKRAFF
TRBJ2-7	TRBD2	TRBV20-1	NA	TGCAGTGCTGAGGGACTAGCGGGGCCCTCCTACGAGCAGTACTTC	CSAEGLAGPSYEQYF
TRBJ2-4	NA	TRBV5-1	NA	TGCGCCAGCAGCTTGGGCGAAACCAAAAACATTCAGTACTTC	CASSLGETKNIQYF
TRBJ2-5	NA	TRBV5-1	NA	TGCGCCAGCAGACTCGGACAGTCACAAGAGACCCAGTACTTC	CASRLGQSQETQYF
TRBJ1-5	NA	TRBV6-4	NA	TGTGCCAGCAGTGACGAGATGAATCAGCCCCAGCATTTT	CASSDEMNQPQHF
TRBJ2-2	TRBD2	TRBV4-3	NA	TGCGCCAGCAGCCAAGAAGCGAATCGCGGGAGGGGCACCGGGGAGCTGTTTTTT	CASSQEANRGRGTGELFF
TRBJ1-2	NA	TRBV29-1	NA	TGCAGCGTCAACCGGGGGGTTAACTATGGCTACACCTTC	CSVNRGVNYGYTF
TRBJ2-1	NA	TRBV20-1	few	TGCAGTGCCGGCGGCGGCCGGGGGAATGAGCAGTTCTTC	CSAGGGRGNEQFF
TRBJ2-1	NA	TRBV5-1	NA	TGCGCACCGGAGAGCAATGAGCAGTTCTTC	CAPESNEQFF
TRBJ2-6	NA	TRBV20-1	NA	TGCAGTGCTAGATCAGGTCCTGGGGCCAACGTCCTGACTTTC	CSARSGPGANVLTF
TRBJ2-5	NA	TRBV20-1	few	TGCAGTGCTTACCGGGACCAAGAGACCCAGTACTTC	CSAYRDQETQYF
TRBJ2-5	NA	TRBV7-2	NA	TGTGCCAGCAGCGAAGGATGGCGAGAGACCCAGTACTTC	CASSEGWRETQYF
TRBJ2-1	NA	TRBV9	NA	TGTGCCAGCAGCGTGCAGGGATTCGGTGAGCAGTTCTTC	CASSVQGFGEQFF
TRBJ2-5	TRBD2	TRBV20-1	NA	TGCAGTGCTAGAATTTCCTCCCGACTAGCGGGAGGAGAGACCCAGTACTTC	CSARISSRLAGGETQYF
TRBJ2-7	NA	TRBV29-1	NA	TGCAGCGTCCAACGGACCACCTCCTCCTACGAGCAGTACTTC	CSVQRTTSSYEQYF
TRBJ2-7	TRBD2	TRBV7-2	few	TGTGCCAGCAGCTCGTCTAGCGGGAGGAGTTACGAGCAGTACTTC	CASSSSSGRSYEQYF
TRBJ2-7	TRBD2	TRBV6-2/TRBV6-3	NA	TGTGCCAGCCAACCAATCGACGCTGCGGGGGTTTACGAGCAGTACTTC	CASQPIDAAGVYEQYF